This TCR beta chain was observed in a study of T-cell reconstitution after alpha-beta-depleted transplantation in children. Findings of the study overall: At one year after transplant, newly produced T cells mostly accounted for T-cell counts and diversity. Expanded graft clones, several hundred of them, were reportedly the source of alpha-beta T cells about two months after transplant.

As for this clonotype: Its matching antigen is unknown.

Unique molecular identifiers were used to barcode this TCRbeta library. A single record per CDR3 protein comes from TCRdb applying MiXCR to the PCR reads. The sample contains about 240,000 distinct CDR3 sequences, roughly 25% of which appear only once. CDR3 length equals 17 residues. V lost 4 bases and J lost 1, with 20 bases in between. Germline CDR1 is DFQATT and CDR2 is SNEGSKA (reference sequence). Sample: PBMCs, taken before TCRalphabeta/CD19-depleted stem cell transplant. This chain uses TRBV20-1 with TRBJ2-4; D not resolved. This clonotype originated in a girl aged 2 to 10 with Fanconi anemia, due to receive a stem cell transplant. The CDR3 DNA reads TGCAGTGCTAACGTAATTGTGATTTCCCGGGCCAAAAACATTCAGTACTTC. It is translated as CSANVIVISRAKNIQYF.